This is a list of T cell receptor beta chains from one sample in a study of OX40 agonist ivuxolimab in advanced cancers. Profiled with immunoSEQ multiplex PCR; TCRdb holds only in-frame clones, not every one. Among 50,000 to 70,000 clones, roughly 81% were seen once, and the ten largest hold over 2.5%. This specimen consisted of CD4+ or CD8+ T cells sorted from blood, obtained in a trial of the OX40 agonist ivuxolimab. Every receptor here comes from an adult with an advanced solid tumor such as melanoma, head and neck, liver or kidney cancer. CDR3s include the opening cysteine and the closing phenylalanine or tryptophan.

v_gene,CDR3aa
TRBV28,CASSFWRQSGTGELFF
TRBV7-2,CASSYLAFSTDTQYF
TRBV5-1,CASSVGQGMEAFF
TRBV5-5,CASSHGGTLSNTEAFF
TRBV9,CASSYGLAGGGTDEQFF
TRBV5-4,CASSLGPTYNEQFF
TRBV6-1,CASSAIAKNIQYF
TRBV19,CASTASTRRGYTF
TRBV19,CASSTDRVVYEQYF
TRBV6-5,CASSPGNHEQFF
TRBV7-9,CASSPGQGFGYTF
TRBV30,CAWSRRLGSPLHF
TRBV4-2,CASSQDGTSGRDTQYF
TRBV14,CASSQDWGGTNEKLFF
TRBV28,CASRGGRFSSYEQYF
TRBV20-1,CSAKAVTQYF